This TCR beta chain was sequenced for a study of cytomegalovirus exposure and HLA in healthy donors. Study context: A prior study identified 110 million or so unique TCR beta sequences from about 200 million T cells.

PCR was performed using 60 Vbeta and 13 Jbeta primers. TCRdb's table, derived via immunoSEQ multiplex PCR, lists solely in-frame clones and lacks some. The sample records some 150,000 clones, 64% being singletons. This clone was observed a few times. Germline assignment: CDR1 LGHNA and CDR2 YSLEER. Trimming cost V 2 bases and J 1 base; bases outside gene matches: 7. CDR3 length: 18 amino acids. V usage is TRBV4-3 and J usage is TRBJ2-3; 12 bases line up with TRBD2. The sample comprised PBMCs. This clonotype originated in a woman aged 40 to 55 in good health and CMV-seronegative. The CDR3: CASSQRSSGGAGTDTQYF. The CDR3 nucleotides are TGCGCCAGCAGCCAAAGATCTAGCGGGGGGGCCGGCACAGATACGCAGTATTTT.